The following is a TCR beta chain sequence with its context. This entry is derived from a study of T-cell reconstitution after alpha-beta-depleted transplantation in children. V was pared by 4 bases and J by 4 bases, with 4 bases of the junction left unmatched. The CDR3 spans 14 residues. Germline assignment: CDR1 SGHRS and CDR2 YFSETQ. Researchers prepared the TCRbeta library using unique molecular identifiers, the study reports. TCRdb reprocessed the PCR reads with MiXCR, giving one entry per CDR3 protein. Of nearly 550,000 distinct CDR3 sequences in the sample, 15% to 20% were seen once. The gene calls are TRBV5-1 and TRBJ2-3; 9 bases match TRBD1. The sequencing here drew on PBMCs from the stem cell graft donor, taken from the stem cell graft. The TCR comes from a human donor who donated a stem cell graft to a child with acute lymphoblastic leukemia. As DNA, the CDR3 is TGCGCCAGCAGCGAACAGGGGGCGGCAGATACGCAGTATTTT. It is translated as CASSEQGAADTQYF. Full variable domain (remainder filled in from reference TRBV5-1 and TRBJ2-3): KAGVTQTPRYLIKTRGQQVTLSCSPISGHRSVSWYQQTPGQGLQFLFEYFSETQRNKGNFPGRFSGRQFSNSRSEMNVSTLELGDSALYLCASSEQGAADTQYFGPGTRLTVL.